This T cell receptor (beta chain) was identified in a study of T cell repertoires in cytomegalovirus infection. On the study more broadly: Public TCR beta signature analysis indicated the presence of both CMV infection and matching HLA type.

Each CDR3 protein gets one entry after TCRdb re-called the reads with MiXCR. Of about 700,000 distinct CDR3 sequences listed, 30% to 40% were seen once; the top ten hold 15% to 20%. Study results and caveats: In two of eight donors, the top clonotype was HLA-C-restricted CMV-specific.

The CDR3 covers 16 residues. Germline V gives CDR1 SGHTA, CDR2 FQGNSA. J lost 1 base, V lost 7 bases, and 9 bases had no gene match. In this sample, this clonotype turned up a few times. The target antigen is unknown. The chain employs TRBV7-2 and TRBJ2-3; 9 bases align to TRBD1. The sample here was cultured PBMCs, taken from culture after CMV antigen stimulation. The clonotype originates from a human donor in good health (CMV status not recorded). Some clones in this sample may be carry-over from other donors' samples. CDR3 region: CASNPRTGVGTDTQYF. In nucleotides, the CDR3 is TGTGCCAGCAACCCGAGGACAGGGGTTGGCACAGATACGCAGTATTTT. Full variable domain (missing parts from reference TRBV7-2 and TRBJ2-3): GAGVSQSPSNKVTEKGKDVELRCDPISGHTALYWYRQSLGQGLEFLIYFQGNSAPDKSGLPSDRFSAERTGGSVSTLTIQRTQQEDSAVYLCASNPRTGVGTDTQYFGPGTRLTVL.